This T cell receptor (beta chain) emerged from a study of cytomegalovirus exposure and HLA in healthy donors. General study results and limits: Later analysis showed TCR association rates varying by HLA locus, highest for DRB1 and lowest for HLA-C. In vitro work confirmed that three CMV-associated chains recognize CMV antigens.

The PCR was carried out with 60 Vbeta primers and 13 Jbeta primers. The table came from immunoSEQ multiplex PCR; TCRdb's copy has only in-frame clones and leaves some out. The sample lists roughly 110,000 clones, around 75% occurring once. Though nominally healthy at sampling, donors likely had unrecorded immune exposures. Concerning this clone itself: Antigen specificity is unknown.

The sequenced sample was PBMCs. This sequence was found in a woman in her 30s in good health and CMV-seronegative.

The CDR3 reads CASSLGLAGTYEQYF. The DNA of the CDR3 is TGTGCCAGCAGCTTAGGGTTAGCGGGGACCTACGAGCAGTACTTC. The V gene is TRBV11-3, the J gene TRBJ2-7; 8 nucleotides align to TRBD2. The CDR3 loop spans 15 amino acids. The germline V gene has CDR1 SGHNT and CDR2 YENEEA. The V segment lost 1 base and the J segment 2 bases; nucleotides outside the gene matches: 4.